This passage covers 19 T cell receptor beta chains from one sample sequenced in a study of shared clonotypes between healthy human individuals. The protocol was immunoSEQ multiplex PCR, while the TCRdb copy is restricted to in-frame clones and leaves out a portion. In the table there are about 680,000 clones, approximately 90% of which are singletons. The naive CD8 subset, CD45RO-negative cells positively selected for CCR7, excluded terminally differentiated effector memory CD45RA+ cells. The sequencing input was naive CD8+ T cells sorted from blood. All receptors come from a young man in good health.

J is TRBJ1-5 and V is TRBV15; 9 nucleotides agree with TRBD1. Germline V gene sequence: CDR1 LNHNV, CDR2 YYDKDF (reference sequence). This CDR3 is 15 amino acids long. Trimming took 5 bases from V and 0 from J; bases not matched to a gene: 2. CDR3 protein: CATSETGGSNQPQHF. CDR3 DNA: TGTGCCACCAGCGAGACAGGGGGTAGCAATCAGCCCCAGCATTTT.

The rearrangement joins TRBV6-5 to TRBJ1-3, with TRBD1 matching 8 bases. J gave up 5 bases and V 6 bases, and 6 bases lay outside the gene matches. CDR3 length equals 14 residues. CDR1 is MNHEY, CDR2 SVGAGI, per germline. The CDR3: CASSPDRARNTIYF. The CDR3 bases are TGTGCCAGCAGCCCGGACAGGGCCAGAAACACCATATATTTT.

This sequence joins TRBV6-1 and TRBJ2-7, with D perhaps TRBD2 (6 bases). The V gene lost 3 bases and the J gene lost 2 bases, with 11 bases spanning the gap. This CDR3 is built from 14 residues. The germline gives CDR1 MNHNS, CDR2 SASEGT. Written as DNA, the CDR3 is TGTGCCAGCAGTGATTTGGGCGGGACCTACGAGCAGTACTTC. Translation: CASSDLGGTYEQYF.

The gene calls are TRBV10-2 and TRBJ2-3; 12 bases are a match to TRBD2. V lost 6 bases and J lost 2; bases outside the gene matches: 6. The CDR3 runs 16 residues. Germline loops: CDR1 WSHSY, CDR2 SAAADI. DNA for the CDR3: TGCGCCAGCAGCGATCTAGCGGGAGGGTTCACAGATACGCAGTATTTT. Protein: CASSDLAGGFTDTQYF.

Comments on this clone: This specimen includes other DNA sequences encoding the same CDR3. This chain joins TRBV5-1 and TRBJ2-3; D remains unclear. The CDR3 covers 12 residues. CDR1 is SGHRS and CDR2 is YFSETQ in the germline V gene. The ends were cut back, 0 bases at V and 5 bases at J, with 4 bases in the middle. This chain's CDR3 is CASSLGGDTQYF. In nucleotides, the CDR3 is TGCGCCAGCAGCTTGGGGGGAGATACGCAGTATTTT. The full variable domain, in which reference TRBV5-1 and TRBJ2-3 provide the parts outside the CDR3, is KAGVTQTPRYLIKTRGQQVTLSCSPISGHRSVSWYQQTPGQGLQFLFEYFSETQRNKGNFPGRFSGRQFSNSRSEMNVSTLELGDSALYLCASSLGGDTQYFGPGTRLTVL.

The CDR3 DNA is TGCGCCAGCAGCCAGGTTACAGGGATAATGAGAAAACTGTTTTTT. Its protein product is CASSQVTGIMRKLFF. The V and J genes are TRBV4-1 and TRBJ1-4; D is perhaps TRBD1 (6 bases). Germline loops: CDR1 MGHRA, CDR2 YSYEKL. The CDR3 length is 15 residues. V shed 3 bases and J shed 10 bases, with 18 bases lying between them.

The chain employs TRBV28 and TRBJ2-7, with 7 nucleotides matching TRBD1. Germline CDR1 MDHEN, CDR2 SYDVKM. CDR3 length: 19 amino acids. V shed 3 bases, J shed 0 bases, and the junction held 17 bases outside the gene matches. CDR3 bases: TGTGCCAGCAGTTTTCTGAGGACAGGCGCCCGCGGCGTCTCCTACGAGCAGTACTTC. Protein product: CASSFLRTGARGVSYEQYF.

V usage is TRBV4-1 and J usage is TRBJ2-3; D unclear. Trimming removed 1 base from V and 0 bases from J, with 11 bases in between. This CDR3 is 16 amino acids long. Germline values: CDR1 MGHRA, CDR2 YSYEKL. The CDR3 DNA is TGCGCCAGCAGCCAAGGGAGCAGTCCTAGCACAGATACGCAGTATTTT. It codes for CASSQGSSPSTDTQYF.

The chain has TRBV5-1 and TRBJ2-3, with 8 positions matching TRBD1. This CDR3 has 16 residues. J lost 2 bases, V lost 4 bases, and 9 bases had no gene match. CDR1 SGHRS and CDR2 YFSETQ come from the germline V gene. CDR3 in amino acids: CASSDGQGSLTDTQYF. CDR3 DNA sequence: TGCGCCAGCAGCGACGGACAGGGCTCACTCACAGATACGCAGTATTTT.

This sequence joins TRBV7-9 and TRBJ2-5; D unresolved. V was clipped by 4 bases and J by 2 bases, with 17 bases between them. The germline V gene encodes CDR1 SEHNR and CDR2 FQNEAQ (reference sequence). The CDR3 has 16 amino acids. The CDR3 spells CASSSWGVTQQETQYF. The CDR3 nucleotides read TGTGCCAGCAGCTCTTGGGGTGTTACCCAACAAGAGACCCAGTACTTC. The full variable domain, rest sourced from reference TRBV7-9 and TRBJ2-5, is DTGVSQNPRHKITKRGQNVTFRCDPISEHNRLYWYRQTLGQGPEFLTYFQNEAQLEKSRLLSDRFSAERPKGSFSTLEIQRTEQGDSAMYLCASSSWGVTQQETQYFGPGTRLLVL.

This clone was detected only once. The chain links TRBV10-3 to TRBJ1-5; possibly TRBD1 for D (6 bases). The V and J ends lost 0 bases and 7 bases respectively, with 19 bases between them. Germline CDR1 is ENHRY and CDR2 is SYGVKD. The CDR3 has 17 amino acids. The CDR3 protein is CAISESSAGARLQPQHF. CDR3 bases: TGTGCCATCAGTGAGTCGTCGGCAGGGGCTCGCCTACAGCCCCAGCATTTT.

The chain links TRBV5-6 to TRBJ1-2; the match to TRBD1 covers 8 bases. The length of the CDR3 is 12 residues. V shed 3 bases, J shed 8 bases, and the junction held 3 bases outside the gene matches. Germline CDR1 and CDR2: SGHDT and YYEEEE. CDR3 sequence (DNA): TGTGCCAGCAGCTGGACAGGGTCCGGCTACACCTTC. This sequence encodes CASSWTGSGYTF.

J is TRBJ2-3 and V is TRBV4-2, with TRBD2 matching 7 bases. Germline V gene data show CDR1 as LGHNA and CDR2 as YNFKEQ. The ends lost 4 bases at V and 2 bases at J; junction bases unmatched: 12. The CDR3 loop spans 17 amino acids. The CDR3 sequence is CASSPRDGGSTTDTQYF. The CDR3 region has the DNA TGTGCCAGCAGCCCCCGTGATGGCGGGAGCACCACAGATACGCAGTATTTT.

This clone was seen once. The V and J genes are TRBV4-1 and TRBJ2-7, with D unclear. The V gene lost 0 bases and the J gene lost 0 bases, with 6 bases spanning the gap. This CDR3 is 14 amino acids long. Germline values: CDR1 MGHRA, CDR2 YSYEKL. Here the CDR3 DNA reads TGCGCCAGCAGCCAAGAAGATGGCTCCTACGAGCAGTACTTC. Protein sequence: CASSQEDGSYEQYF.

The CDR3 DNA reads TGTGCCAGCAGCCAGCCGCCGAGGAGTGAGACCCAGTACTTC. This translates into CASSQPPRSETQYF. The chain employs TRBV11-2 and TRBJ2-5, with D uncertain. In germline, CDR1 is SGHAT, CDR2 FQNNGV. The CDR3 consists of 14 residues. Trimming took off 5 bases at V and 5 bases at J, with 15 bases between the two ends.

The J gene is TRBJ2-5, the V gene TRBV13, with 8 bases identical to TRBD1. Germline V gene data show CDR1 as PRHDT and CDR2 as FYEKMQ (reference sequence). After removal of 0 bases from V and 7 bases from J, the junction contained 7 bases not matched to a gene. There are 15 residues in the CDR3. The CDR3 DNA is TGTGCCAGCAGCTTAGGATCAGGGGGCCTAGGGACCCAGTACTTC. Its translation is CASSLGSGGLGTQYF. The entire variable domain, with the rest obtained from reference TRBV13 and TRBJ2-5, is as follows: AAGVIQSPRHLIKEKRETATLKCYPIPRHDTVYWYQQGPGQDPQFLISFYEKMQSDKGSIPDRFSAQQFSDYHSELNMSSLELGDSALYFCASSLGSGGLGTQYFGPGTRLLVL.

The chain joins TRBV20-1 to TRBJ2-2; no clear D. The V gene's germline CDR1 is DFQATT and CDR2 SNEGSKA (reference sequence). The CDR3 consists of 11 residues. Between the trimmed V and J ends, which lost 5 bases and 3 bases, there was a span of 4 bases. CDR3 nucleotide sequence: TGCAGTGCTGCCTACACCGGGGAGCTGTTTTTT. This sequence encodes CSAAYTGELFF.

The chain carries TRBV7-6 and TRBJ2-1; possible D gene TRBD2, 5 bases. Looked up from germline, CDR1 is SGHVS and CDR2 is FNYEAQ. Trimming removed 5 bases at V and 7 bases at J, with 9 bases between. This CDR3 is built from 12 residues. CDR3 DNA sequence: TGTGCCAGCAGCATAGAGGGTAATGAGCAGTTCTTC. It is translated as CASSIEGNEQFF.

The chain combines TRBV5-1 with TRBJ2-7, with 12 bases identical to TRBD1. There are 14 residues in the CDR3. The V segment lost 4 bases and the J segment 7 bases; nucleotides outside the gene matches: 6. Germline CDR1 is SGHRS and CDR2 is YFSETQ. The CDR3 here is CASSPGTGGREQYF. CDR3 bases: TGCGCCAGCAGCCCCGGGACAGGGGGCAGGGAGCAGTACTTC. The entire variable domain, with the rest obtained from reference TRBV5-1 and TRBJ2-7, is as follows: KAGVTQTPRYLIKTRGQQVTLSCSPISGHRSVSWYQQTPGQGLQFLFEYFSETQRNKGNFPGRFSGRQFSNSRSEMNVSTLELGDSALYLCASSPGTGGREQYFGPGTRLTVT.